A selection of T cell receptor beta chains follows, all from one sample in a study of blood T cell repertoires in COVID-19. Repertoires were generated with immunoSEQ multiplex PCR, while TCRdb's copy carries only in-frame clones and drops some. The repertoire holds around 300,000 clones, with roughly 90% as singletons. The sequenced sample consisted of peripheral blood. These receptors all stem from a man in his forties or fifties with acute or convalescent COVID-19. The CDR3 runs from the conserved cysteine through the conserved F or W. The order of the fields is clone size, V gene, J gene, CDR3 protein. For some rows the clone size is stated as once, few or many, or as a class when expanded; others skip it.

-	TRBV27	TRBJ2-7	CASSLDRGSLEQYF
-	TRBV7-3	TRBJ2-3	CASSLTSGFADTQYF
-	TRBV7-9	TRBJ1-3	CASSLAGAIGGNTIYF
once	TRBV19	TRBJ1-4	CASIQRVNIGEKLFF
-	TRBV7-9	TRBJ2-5	CASSRDRTAQETQYF
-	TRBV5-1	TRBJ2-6	CASSRPQVSGANVLTF
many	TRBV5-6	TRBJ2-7	CASSDSGNTYEQYF
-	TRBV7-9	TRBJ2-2	CASSPASGYTGELFF
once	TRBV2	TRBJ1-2	CASSRGGAVSGYTF
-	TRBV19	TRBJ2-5	CASGPAGLQETQYF
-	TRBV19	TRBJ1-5	CASSIGTGPGQPQHF
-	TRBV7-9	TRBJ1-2	CASSSKLQELPGYTF
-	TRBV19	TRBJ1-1	CASRRQGGRTEAFF
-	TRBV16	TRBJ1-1	CASSHWDRLNTEAFF
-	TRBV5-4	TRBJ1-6	CASSLGGQSRVNSPLHF
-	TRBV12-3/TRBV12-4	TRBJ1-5	CASKHSNQPQHF
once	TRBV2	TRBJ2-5	CASNPEAETQYF
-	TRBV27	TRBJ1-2	CASSWRDSSGYTF
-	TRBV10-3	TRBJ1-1	CAISPGGEEAFF
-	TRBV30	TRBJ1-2	CAFSRDRGLGGYTF
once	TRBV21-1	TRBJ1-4	CASSKEDRRNEKLFF
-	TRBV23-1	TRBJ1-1	CASRPDSYTEAFF
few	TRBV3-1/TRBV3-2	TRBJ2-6	CASSPATGETGANVLTF
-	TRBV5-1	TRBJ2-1	CASSLNLGNEQFF
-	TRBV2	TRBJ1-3	CASSEGREAGNTIYF
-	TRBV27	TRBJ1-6	CASSLNSGSPLHF
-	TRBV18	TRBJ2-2	CASSPISRDRDPGELFF
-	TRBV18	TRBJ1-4	CASSVRQGEKLFF